A selection of T cell receptor beta chains follows, all from one sample in a study of shared T cell receptors in the human thymus. TCRdb's copy holds only in-frame clones and misses some; the assay was immunoSEQ multiplex PCR. Here the sample spans some 700,000 clones, 70% to 90% being singletons. The same data also went into a second study, on human thymus T cells.

Sequenced sample: thymocytes. These receptors all come from a girl under three years old with a congenital heart defect. Both conserved end residues are part of each CDR3. Each record gives: V gene, J gene, clone size, D gene, CDR3 protein, CDR3 DNA. A D gene is named only where the DNA matches it firmly. Expanded clones get a size class; other rows say once, few or many, or leave the size out.

V gene: TRBV6-1; J gene: TRBJ1-2; clone size: .; D gene: .; CDR3 protein: CASAVFNYGYTF; CDR3 DNA: TGTGCCAGCGCAGTATTCAACTATGGCTACACCTTC
V gene: TRBV6-4; J gene: TRBJ1-2; clone size: .; D gene: TRBD1; CDR3 protein: CASLDRPHGYTF; CDR3 DNA: TGTGCCAGCCTGGACAGGCCCCATGGCTACACCTTC
V gene: TRBV27; J gene: TRBJ1-5; clone size: .; D gene: .; CDR3 protein: CASRGQHNQPQHF; CDR3 DNA: TGTGCCAGCCGCGGACAGCACAATCAGCCCCAGCATTTT
V gene: TRBV5-1; J gene: TRBJ2-2; clone size: .; D gene: TRBD2; CDR3 protein: CASKGDGKGGLAGKDGELFF; CDR3 DNA: TGCGCCAGCAAAGGAGACGGAAAGGGGGGACTAGCGGGGAAGGACGGGGAGCTGTTTTTT
V gene: TRBV4-2; J gene: TRBJ2-7; clone size: .; D gene: .; CDR3 protein: CASSQTTGPVPYEQYF; CDR3 DNA: TGTGCCAGCAGCCAAACCACAGGTCCAGTTCCCTACGAGCAGTACTTC
V gene: TRBV10-3; J gene: TRBJ2-3; clone size: .; D gene: TRBD1; CDR3 protein: CAIKHDREWNTDTQYF; CDR3 DNA: TGTGCCATCAAACACGACAGGGAATGGAACACAGATACGCAGTATTTT
V gene: TRBV6-1; J gene: TRBJ1-1; clone size: .; D gene: .; CDR3 protein: CASSEIPDIANTEAFF; CDR3 DNA: TGTGCCAGCAGTGAAATCCCGGATATAGCAAACACTGAAGCTTTCTTT
V gene: TRBV5-1; J gene: TRBJ2-2; clone size: .; D gene: .; CDR3 protein: CASKIQGSTGELFF; CDR3 DNA: TGCGCCAGCAAAATCCAAGGGAGTACCGGGGAGCTGTTTTTT
V gene: TRBV10-3; J gene: TRBJ1-2; clone size: .; D gene: .; CDR3 protein: CAINISKRGVEDYGYTF; CDR3 DNA: TGTGCCATCAATATAAGCAAACGGGGGGTAGAAGACTATGGCTACACCTTC
V gene: TRBV6-1; J gene: TRBJ1-4; clone size: .; D gene: TRBD1; CDR3 protein: CASSEPTQGGQEKLFF; CDR3 DNA: TGTGCCAGCAGTGAACCCACCCAGGGGGGACAAGAAAAACTGTTTTTT
V gene: TRBV6-5; J gene: TRBJ1-2; clone size: .; D gene: .; CDR3 protein: CASSPGNYGYTF; CDR3 DNA: TGTGCCAGCAGTCCAGGGAACTATGGCTACACCTTC
V gene: TRBV10-1; J gene: TRBJ2-3; clone size: .; D gene: .; CDR3 protein: CASSEGTAGYTDTQYF; CDR3 DNA: TGCGCCAGCAGTGAGGGGACAGCGGGCTACACAGATACGCAGTATTTT
V gene: TRBV9; J gene: TRBJ2-1; clone size: .; D gene: TRBD1; CDR3 protein: CASSVRDRGFNEQFF; CDR3 DNA: TGTGCCAGCAGCGTCCGGGACAGGGGTTTCAATGAGCAGTTCTTC
V gene: TRBV19; J gene: TRBJ1-2; clone size: once; D gene: .; CDR3 protein: CASSLETFYYTF; CDR3 DNA: TGTGCCAGTAGTCTAGAGACATTCTACTACACCTTC
V gene: TRBV9; J gene: TRBJ2-5; clone size: .; D gene: TRBD2; CDR3 protein: CASSVDGTSGVRGTQYF; CDR3 DNA: TGTGCCAGCAGCGTAGATGGGACTAGCGGGGTTCGGGGGACCCAGTACTTC
V gene: TRBV7-9; J gene: TRBJ2-6; clone size: .; D gene: .; CDR3 protein: CASSPYRAGANVLTF; CDR3 DNA: TGTGCCAGCAGCCCTTACAGGGCTGGGGCCAACGTCCTGACTTTC
V gene: TRBV4-1; J gene: TRBJ2-4; clone size: once; D gene: TRBD1; CDR3 protein: CASSRHQGANAKNIQYF; CDR3 DNA: TGCGCCAGCAGCCGCCACCAGGGGGCCAATGCCAAAAACATTCAGTACTTC
V gene: TRBV5-1; J gene: TRBJ2-3; clone size: .; D gene: .; CDR3 protein: CASSPPTPGTDTQYF; CDR3 DNA: TGCGCCAGCAGCCCGCCGACACCCGGCACAGATACGCAGTATTTT
V gene: TRBV5-1; J gene: TRBJ1-1; clone size: .; D gene: TRBD1; CDR3 protein: CASSVGQGVDPVTEAFF; CDR3 DNA: TGCGCCAGCAGCGTTGGACAGGGGGTCGATCCGGTCACTGAAGCTTTCTTT
V gene: TRBV9; J gene: TRBJ2-5; clone size: once; D gene: .; CDR3 protein: CASSVYGQKETQYF; CDR3 DNA: TGTGCCAGCAGCGTTTATGGTCAGAAAGAGACCCAGTACTTC
V gene: TRBV19; J gene: TRBJ2-1; clone size: .; D gene: .; CDR3 protein: CASSITGIEQFF; CDR3 DNA: TGTGCCAGTAGTATAACGGGAATTGAGCAGTTCTTC
V gene: TRBV4-3; J gene: TRBJ1-2; clone size: once; D gene: TRBD1; CDR3 protein: CASSQVPGQVGDGYTF; CDR3 DNA: TGCGCCAGCAGCCAAGTCCCCGGACAGGTGGGGGATGGCTACACCTTC
V gene: TRBV5-5; J gene: TRBJ2-4; clone size: .; D gene: .; CDR3 protein: CASSLAGFSSVRNIQYF; CDR3 DNA: TGTGCCAGCAGCTTGGCCGGATTTTCTAGCGTGCGAAACATTCAGTACTTC
V gene: TRBV5-1; J gene: TRBJ1-2; clone size: .; D gene: TRBD1; CDR3 protein: CASSDRGWDRDSYGYTF; CDR3 DNA: TGCGCCAGCAGCGATCGAGGCTGGGACAGGGATTCCTATGGCTACACCTTC
V gene: TRBV5-1; J gene: TRBJ1-2; clone size: once; D gene: TRBD1; CDR3 protein: CASSMGDREYGYTF; CDR3 DNA: TGCGCCAGCAGCATGGGGGACAGGGAGTATGGCTACACCTTC
V gene: TRBV21-1; J gene: TRBJ1-1; clone size: .; D gene: .; CDR3 protein: CARGTGGQVCTEAFF; CDR3 DNA: TGTGCCAGAGGCACAGGGGGCCAAGTATGCACTGAAGCTTTCTTT
V gene: TRBV7-6; J gene: TRBJ1-2; clone size: .; D gene: TRBD1; CDR3 protein: CASSPLSRTGGEQGYTF; CDR3 DNA: TGTGCCAGCAGCCCACTCAGCAGAACAGGGGGCGAACAGGGCTACACCTTC
V gene: TRBV30; J gene: TRBJ1-6; clone size: .; D gene: TRBD1; CDR3 protein: CAWSFPFNPDRGLNRDSPLHF; CDR3 DNA: TGTGCCTGGAGTTTTCCATTCAACCCGGACAGGGGACTCAATCGGGATTCCCCCCTCCACTTT
V gene: TRBV4-1; J gene: TRBJ1-1; clone size: .; D gene: TRBD1; CDR3 protein: CASSLTGGPNTEAFF; CDR3 DNA: TGCGCCAGCAGCCTTACAGGGGGCCCGAACACTGAAGCTTTCTTT
V gene: TRBV10-3; J gene: TRBJ2-5; clone size: .; D gene: TRBD1; CDR3 protein: CAISDARGQGETQYF; CDR3 DNA: TGTGCCATCAGTGATGCCAGGGGGCAGGGGGAGACCCAGTACTTC
V gene: TRBV5-6; J gene: TRBJ2-5; clone size: .; D gene: TRBD1; CDR3 protein: CASSFRGPGETQYF; CDR3 DNA: TGTGCCAGCAGCTTTAGGGGGCCTGGGGAGACCCAGTACTTC
V gene: TRBV5-6; J gene: TRBJ1-2; clone size: .; D gene: .; CDR3 protein: CASSLDRRVTYGYTF; CDR3 DNA: TGTGCCAGCAGCTTGGACCGCAGGGTCACATATGGCTACACCTTC
V gene: TRBV14; J gene: TRBJ1-2; clone size: .; D gene: TRBD1; CDR3 protein: CASSQARMDRLSRGHGYTF; CDR3 DNA: TGTGCCAGCAGCCAAGCAAGAATGGACAGGCTGAGTCGTGGCCATGGCTACACCTTC
V gene: TRBV7-8; J gene: TRBJ2-7; clone size: .; D gene: .; CDR3 protein: CASSQGLNLHQPYRACEQYF; CDR3 DNA: TGTGCCAGCAGCCAAGGCTTAAACCTACATCAGCCCTACAGGGCGTGCGAGCAGTACTTC
V gene: TRBV23-1; J gene: TRBJ1-6; clone size: few; D gene: .; CDR3 protein: CASFPGQYLSSYNSPLHF; CDR3 DNA: TGCGCCAGCTTTCCTGGACAGTACTTGAGCTCCTATAATTCACCCCTCCACTTT
V gene: TRBV18; J gene: TRBJ2-1; clone size: .; D gene: .; CDR3 protein: CASSPTATGFNNEQFF; CDR3 DNA: TGTGCCAGCTCACCGACAGCCACGGGTTTTAACAATGAGCAGTTCTTC
V gene: TRBV5-5; J gene: TRBJ1-5; clone size: .; D gene: TRBD1; CDR3 protein: CASSPKQGGDNQPQHF; CDR3 DNA: TGTGCCAGCAGCCCTAAACAGGGGGGGGACAATCAGCCCCAGCATTTT
V gene: TRBV7-9; J gene: TRBJ2-7; clone size: once; D gene: TRBD1; CDR3 protein: CASSLSGQGACEQYF; CDR3 DNA: TGTGCCAGCAGCTTATCGGGCCAGGGGGCGTGTGAGCAGTACTTC
V gene: TRBV7-6; J gene: TRBJ2-3; clone size: once; D gene: TRBD2; CDR3 protein: CASSLALDGTSGTDTQYF; CDR3 DNA: TGTGCCAGCAGCTTAGCTTTAGACGGGACTAGCGGCACAGATACGCAGTATTTT
V gene: TRBV19; J gene: TRBJ2-1; clone size: .; D gene: .; CDR3 protein: CASESWRNEQFF; CDR3 DNA: TGTGCCAGTGAGAGCTGGCGGAATGAGCAGTTCTTC
V gene: TRBV19; J gene: TRBJ1-2; clone size: .; D gene: .; CDR3 protein: CATHQGGYTF; CDR3 DNA: TGTGCCACCCATCAGGGCGGCTACACCTTC
V gene: TRBV4-1; J gene: TRBJ1-5; clone size: .; D gene: .; CDR3 protein: CASSQAYQRTRGNQPQHF; CDR3 DNA: TGCGCCAGCAGCCAAGCTTACCAAAGGACCCGGGGGAATCAGCCCCAGCATTTT
V gene: TRBV19; J gene: TRBJ2-7; clone size: few; D gene: .; CDR3 protein: CASSSVGIHEQYF; CDR3 DNA: TGTGCCAGTAGTAGTGTCGGGATCCACGAGCAGTACTTC
V gene: TRBV15; J gene: TRBJ2-5; clone size: .; D gene: TRBD2; CDR3 protein: CATSRKPGLAGGQGTQYF; CDR3 DNA: TGTGCCACCAGCAGAAAACCGGGACTAGCGGGGGGGCAGGGAACCCAGTACTTC
V gene: TRBV2; J gene: TRBJ2-1; clone size: .; D gene: .; CDR3 protein: CASSARRGPHEDEQFF; CDR3 DNA: TGTGCCAGCAGCGCTAGGAGGGGCCCCCATGAGGATGAGCAGTTCTTC
V gene: TRBV30; J gene: TRBJ1-1; clone size: .; D gene: .; CDR3 protein: CAWLTEHTEAFF; CDR3 DNA: TGTGCCTGGCTGACAGAACACACTGAAGCTTTCTTT
V gene: TRBV5-5; J gene: TRBJ1-1; clone size: .; D gene: .; CDR3 protein: CASSSGGGRSTEAFF; CDR3 DNA: TGTGCCAGCAGCTCTGGGGGGGGCAGGAGCACTGAAGCTTTCTTT
V gene: TRBV28; J gene: TRBJ1-2; clone size: .; D gene: TRBD1; CDR3 protein: CASSPTGTGHSHGYTF; CDR3 DNA: TGTGCCAGCAGCCCCACCGGGACAGGGCACTCTCATGGCTACACCTTC
V gene: TRBV4-2; J gene: TRBJ1-1; clone size: .; D gene: .; CDR3 protein: CASSQDLDRSVDF; CDR3 DNA: TGTGCCAGCAGCCAAGATCTAGACAGGTCTGTAGACTTT
V gene: TRBV14; J gene: TRBJ1-1; clone size: .; D gene: .; CDR3 protein: CASSQVVRYNTEAFF; CDR3 DNA: TGTGCCAGCAGCCAAGTGGTACGGTATAACACTGAAGCTTTCTTT
V gene: TRBV7-2; J gene: TRBJ1-3; clone size: .; D gene: .; CDR3 protein: CASSLVPGDTIYF; CDR3 DNA: TGTGCCAGCAGTCTGGTCCCCGGAGACACCATATATTTT
V gene: TRBV5-1; J gene: TRBJ1-1; clone size: once; D gene: .; CDR3 protein: CASSLVATEAFF; CDR3 DNA: TGCGCCAGCAGCTTGGTGGCCACTGAAGCTTTCTTT
V gene: TRBV7-9; J gene: TRBJ1-6; clone size: .; D gene: .; CDR3 protein: CASSPGQLHF; CDR3 DNA: TGTGCCAGCAGCCCAGGACAACTCCACTTT